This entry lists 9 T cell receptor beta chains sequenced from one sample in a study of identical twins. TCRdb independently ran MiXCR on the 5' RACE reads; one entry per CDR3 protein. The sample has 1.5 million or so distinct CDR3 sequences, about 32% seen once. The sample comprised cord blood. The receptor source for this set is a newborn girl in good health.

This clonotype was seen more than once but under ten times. CDR3 bases: TGTGCCAGCAGTTTGCTTGAAACCGGGGAGCTGTTTTTT. It translates to CASSLLETGELFF. This chain links TRBV12-3 or TRBV12-4 with TRBJ2-2, with D uncertain. The CDR3 consists of 13 residues. V was pared by 3 bases and J by 5 bases, with 7 bases between.

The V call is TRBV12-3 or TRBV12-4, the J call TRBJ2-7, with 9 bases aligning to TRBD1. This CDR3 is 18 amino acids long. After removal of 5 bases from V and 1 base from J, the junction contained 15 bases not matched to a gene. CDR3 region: CASSIQWLTGGLSYEQYF. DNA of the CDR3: TGTGCCAGCAGTATCCAATGGTTGACAGGGGGATTATCCTACGAGCAGTACTTC.

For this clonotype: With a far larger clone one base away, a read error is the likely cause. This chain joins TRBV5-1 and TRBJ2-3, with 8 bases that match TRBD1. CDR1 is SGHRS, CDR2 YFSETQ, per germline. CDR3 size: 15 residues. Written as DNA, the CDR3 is TGCACCAGCAGCTTGCAGGGGGCGAGCACAGATACGCAGTATTTT. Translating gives CTSSLQGASTDTQYF.

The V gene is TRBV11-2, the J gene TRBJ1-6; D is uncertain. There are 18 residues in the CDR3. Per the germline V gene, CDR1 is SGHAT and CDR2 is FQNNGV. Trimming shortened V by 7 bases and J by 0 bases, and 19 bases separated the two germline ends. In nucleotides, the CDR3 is TGTGCCAGCACCAAAGAGTTAGTGGGCAGCTCCTATAATTCACCCCTCCACTTT. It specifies CASTKELVGSSYNSPLHF.

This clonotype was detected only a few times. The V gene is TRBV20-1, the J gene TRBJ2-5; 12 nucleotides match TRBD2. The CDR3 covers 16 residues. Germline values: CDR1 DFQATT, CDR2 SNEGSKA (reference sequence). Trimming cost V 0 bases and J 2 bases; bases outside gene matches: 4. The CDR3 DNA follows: TGCAGTGCTAGAGAGACTAGCGGGGGCCCACAAGAGACCCAGTACTTC. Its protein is CSARETSGGPQETQYF.

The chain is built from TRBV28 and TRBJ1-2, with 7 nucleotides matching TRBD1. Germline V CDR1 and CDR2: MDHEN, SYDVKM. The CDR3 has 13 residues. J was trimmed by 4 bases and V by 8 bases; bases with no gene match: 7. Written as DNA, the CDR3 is TGTGCCAGCTTGGACAGGCTAGGCTATGGCTACACCTTC. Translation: CASLDRLGYGYTF.

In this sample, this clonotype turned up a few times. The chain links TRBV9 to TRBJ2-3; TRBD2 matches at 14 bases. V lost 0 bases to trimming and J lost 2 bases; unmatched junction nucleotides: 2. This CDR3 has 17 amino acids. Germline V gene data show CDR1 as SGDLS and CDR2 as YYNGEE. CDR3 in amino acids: CASSVGTSGRSTDTQYF. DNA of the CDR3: TGTGCCAGCAGCGTAGGGACTAGCGGGAGGTCCACAGATACGCAGTATTTT.

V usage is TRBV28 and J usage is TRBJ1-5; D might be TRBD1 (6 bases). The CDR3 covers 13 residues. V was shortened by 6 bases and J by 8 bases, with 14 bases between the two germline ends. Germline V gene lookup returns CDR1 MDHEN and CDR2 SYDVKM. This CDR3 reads CASSPDSQEPQHF. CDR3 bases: TGTGCCAGCAGCCCGGACAGCCAGGAGCCCCAGCATTTT.

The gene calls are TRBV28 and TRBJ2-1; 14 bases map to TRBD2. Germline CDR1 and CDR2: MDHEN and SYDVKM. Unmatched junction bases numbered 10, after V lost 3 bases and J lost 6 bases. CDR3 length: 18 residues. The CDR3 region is CASSLTSGREASRNEQFF. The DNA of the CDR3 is TGTGCCAGCAGTTTGACTAGCGGGAGGGAGGCATCCCGCAATGAGCAGTTCTTC.